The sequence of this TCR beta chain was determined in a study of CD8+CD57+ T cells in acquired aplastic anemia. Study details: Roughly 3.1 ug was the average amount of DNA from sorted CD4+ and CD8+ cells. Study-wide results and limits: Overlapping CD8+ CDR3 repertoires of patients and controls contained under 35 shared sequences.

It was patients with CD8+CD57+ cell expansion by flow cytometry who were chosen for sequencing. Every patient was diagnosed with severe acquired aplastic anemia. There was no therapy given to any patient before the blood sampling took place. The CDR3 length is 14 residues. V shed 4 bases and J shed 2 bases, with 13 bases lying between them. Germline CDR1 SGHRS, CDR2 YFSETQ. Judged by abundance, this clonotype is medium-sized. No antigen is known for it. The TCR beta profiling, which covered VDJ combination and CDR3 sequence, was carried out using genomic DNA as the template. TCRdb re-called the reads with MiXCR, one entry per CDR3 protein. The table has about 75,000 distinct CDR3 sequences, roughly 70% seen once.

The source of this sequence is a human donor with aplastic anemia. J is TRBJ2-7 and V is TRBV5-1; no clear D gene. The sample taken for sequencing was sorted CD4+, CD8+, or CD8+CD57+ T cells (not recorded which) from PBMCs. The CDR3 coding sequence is TGCGCCAGCAGCCCCCCACGCCACACCTACGAGCAGTACTTC. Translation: CASSPPRHTYEQYF.